Reported below is one T cell receptor beta chain. This clonotype showed up just a few times. Its specific antigen is unknown. Base quality data are lacking; no much larger clone is found one base away. The sample originates from a study of T cells in Graves' hyperthyroidism and ophthalmopathy (dated by TCRdb to about 2019). A note on the overall study: Peripheral blood was collected at initial diagnosis, before any treatment. To identify distinguishing TCR V-J signatures, a discovery cohort of some 100 patients was used, comprising 40 to 45 with Graves' ophthalmopathy and around 60 with stable Graves' hyperthyroidism. Whether ophthalmopathy could be predicted prospectively was tested in an independent validation cohort made up of under 20 hyperthyroidism patients plus 17 patients who later progressed to ophthalmopathy. The roughly 91 discovery patients were randomly divided into training and test sets at a 7:3 ratio. In over five Graves' hyperthyroidism patients, the study also compared T-cell repertoires from thyroid tissue with T-cell repertoires from blood. Once sampling was done, hyperthyroidism patients were given methimazole at a starting dose of 30 mg daily, whereas ophthalmopathy patients were given high-dose intravenous methylprednisolone. TCR Vbeta CDR3 sequencing of 135 peripheral blood samples (fewer than 45 ophthalmopathy, about 74 hyperthyroidism and approximately 17 progressor patients) is reported in the paper.

From V the trimming removes 6 bases and from J it removes 2 bases, while the gene matches leave 7 bases of the junction unaccounted for. The CDR3 contains 14 residues, cysteine and phenylalanine counted. Only the CDR3 region is kept as DNA, spanning 42 bases read in frame from base 1. The germline V gene encodes CDR1 SQVTM and CDR2 ANQGSEA. On the study overall, not on this receptor specifically: In validation, progression to ophthalmopathy was predicted by the model with 70% to 71% sensitivity and 72.22% specificity, a median of approximately 6.5 months before onset. Sample size was not statistically predetermined, and investigators were not blinded to group allocation. A 13 V-J signature model separated ophthalmopathy from stable hyperthyroidism, with nearly 90% sensitivity and about 81% specificity in cross-validation and 80%/75% in testing. Most expanded thyroid clonotypes (frequency above 0.001) were also detected in blood, suggesting blood repertoires may reflect thyroid immune responses.

A patient counted as having stable Graves' hyperthyroidism if no progression to ophthalmopathy occurred over 18 months of follow-up. Hyperthyroidism patients were newly diagnosed, had a disease duration of under 2 months, and were aged 18 to 65 years. The study excluded patients with uncontrolled infections, other autoimmune diseases, pregnancy or lactation. Diagnoses were established on the basis of clinical symptoms, serum thyroxine and TRAb, thyroid ultrasound, and orbital computed tomography. Ficoll-Paque density gradient centrifugation was used to isolate PBMCs from around 9.1 ml of fresh peripheral blood. Total RNA was extracted with Trizol reagent, and quality was checked on an Agilent 2100 Bioanalyzer. The TCR beta CDR3 regions were amplified from RNA transcripts. The TCR CDR3 was subjected to a first round of RT-PCR using the HTBI primer set and the Qiagen OneStep RT-PCR kit. Libraries were constructed in a second round of multiplex PCR, after which size selection and purification were performed. Sequencing of the libraries was done on an Illumina HiSeq2000 using paired-end 100 bp reads. As for how the authors treated the data: SOAPnuke was used to process the raw data, removing reads that contained adapters or uncalled bases, had a mean Phred below 15, or lacked an exact match to the constant primer or identifier. High-quality paired reads were merged with COPE v1.2.5, and unique nucleotide sequences were defined as clonotypes. Clonotypes were aligned to IMGT TRBV, TRBD and TRBJ reference segments using MiTCR v1.1. The analysis was restricted to V-J combinations with a frequency above 0.0001, which together covered roughly 99% of the repertoires. A TCS score was defined as the ratio of F50 (clonal expansion) to E x V (chaos), with BLOSUM62-based TCRdist applied between CDR3 peptides within each V-J. Welch's t-statistics and random forest reduced around 510 V-J features to 13, which were used in a naive Bayes classifier (R e1071). TCRdb trimmed the raw reads at Q25, called clones with MiXCR and kept productive beta chains. CDR3 protein duplicates are merged, each entry listing the most common genes and DNA. The V and J calls reflect TCRdb's pipeline rather than the authors' work. Within this sample are approximately 330,000 distinct CDR3 sequences, with over 20% of them counted one time only. The ten largest clones capture around half of the sample.

Rearrangement joined TRBV29-1 to TRBJ1-5, with TRBD1 matching 7 junction bases. The sequence was collected from a woman in her forties or fifties with Graves' hyperthyroidism. Sequencing was carried out using blood. Here is the DNA: TGCAGCGTCCAGACAGGGATACGCAATCAGCCCCAGCATTTT. The encoded protein is CSVQTGIRNQPQHF.